This T cell receptor (beta chain) appears in the sequencing data of a study of cytomegalovirus exposure and HLA in healthy donors. The overall study: The Caucasian-associated ancestry cluster contained 65% to 85% of the roughly 400 genotyped donors.

To note about this clone: As yet, its antigen is unknown.

Findings and limits, study-wide: Sequencing artifact likely explains a cluster of highly shared sequence variants. Among TCR beta chains of equal frequency, HLA-associated ones were more clonally expanded in a later analysis.

V gave up 5 bases and J gave up 8 bases, with 15 bases separating them. Per the germline V gene, CDR1 is SEHNR and CDR2 is FQNEAQ (reference sequence). The CDR3 spans 14 residues. 13 Jbeta primers and 60 Vbeta primers were used for the PCR. TCRdb keeps only in-frame clones here, not all; method: immunoSEQ multiplex PCR. This table holds 100,000 to 150,000 clones, around 77% found once. The sequencing input was PBMCs. The rearrangement joins TRBV7-9 to TRBJ1-4; D is ambiguous. This receptor was taken from a woman aged 40 to 49 in good health and CMV-seropositive. Written as DNA, the CDR3 is TGTGCCAGCAGCCCGAGGTGGCCGGGAGAAAAACTGTTTTTT. Protein: CASSPRWPGEKLFF. Drawing the rest from reference TRBV7-9 and TRBJ1-4, the complete variable domain is DTGVSQNPRHKITKRGQNVTFRCDPISEHNRLYWYRQTLGQGPEFLTYFQNEAQLEKSRLLSDRFSAERPKGSFSTLEIQRTEQGDSAMYLCASSPRWPGEKLFFGSGTQLSVL.